The 17 T cell receptor beta chains presented below share a single source sample, sequenced in a study of cytomegalovirus exposure and HLA in healthy donors. The PCR was carried out with 60 Vbeta primers and 13 Jbeta primers. This table comes from immunoSEQ multiplex PCR, and its TCRdb copy is limited to in-frame clones, with some not included. In the table there are about 130,000 clones, roughly four fifths of which are singletons. Specimen: PBMCs. The receptors originated from a woman between 40 and 55 years old in good health and CMV-seropositive.

This chain uses TRBV27 with TRBJ2-1, with 15 bases lining up with TRBD2. Unmatched junction bases numbered 7, after V lost 3 bases and J lost 4 bases. The CDR3 has 18 residues. Germline CDR1 reads MNHEY; CDR2 reads SMNVEV (reference sequence). Here the CDR3 DNA reads TGTGCCAGCAGTTTGGGGACTAGCGGGAGGTATTCTTACAATGAGCAGTTCTTC. Amino acids: CASSLGTSGRYSYNEQFF.

V usage is TRBV6-5 and J usage is TRBJ2-3, with D tentatively TRBD2 (5 bases). The V gene lost 8 bases and the J gene lost 6 bases, with 9 bases spanning the gap. The CDR3 extends over 11 amino acids. Germline loops: CDR1 MNHEY, CDR2 SVGAGI. CDR3 sequence: CASRRGDTQYF. CDR3 nucleotide sequence: TGTGCCAGCCGACGAGGGGATACGCAGTATTTT.

This clone was seen a few times. This chain connects TRBV28 to TRBJ1-1; 7 nucleotides agree with TRBD1. With 10 bases clipped from V and 1 base from J, the junction kept 6 bases outside the gene matches. Germline CDR1 is MDHEN and CDR2 is SYDVKM. This CDR3 contains 13 residues. The chain's CDR3 is CAIAGGTNTEAFF. Written as DNA, the CDR3 is TGTGCCATAGCAGGGGGTACGAACACTGAAGCTTTCTTT.

The chain uses TRBV6-4 and TRBJ1-6, with TRBD1 matching over 9 bases. V was clipped by 6 bases and J by 7 bases; unmatched bases: 13. Per germline, CDR1 MRHNA and CDR2 SNTAGT. The CDR3 spans 17 residues. The CDR3 bases are TGTGCCAGCAGCCTCCGGACAGGGGACGACTCAAATTCACCCCTCCACTTT. Protein: CASSLRTGDDSNSPLHF.

V and J are TRBV29-1 and TRBJ2-7, with 8 bases that match TRBD1. The germline gives CDR1 SQVTM, CDR2 ANQGSEA. Trimming cost V 8 bases and J 4 bases; bases outside gene matches: 13. The CDR3 is 14 amino acids. CDR3 in amino acids: CSYANGQGGYEQYF. As DNA, the CDR3 is TGCAGCTACGCAAACGGACAGGGTGGATACGAGCAGTACTTC.

The chain recombines TRBV19 with TRBJ2-7; 7 nucleotides align to TRBD2. This CDR3 has 16 residues. CDR1 LNHDA and CDR2 SQIVND come from the germline V gene (reference sequence). Germline trimming cut 3 bases from V and 0 bases from J; bases unmatched to any gene: 8. CDR3 nucleotide sequence: TGTGCCAGTAGTATCGCGGGGGAACTTAGCTCCTACGAGCAGTACTTC. Amino acid sequence: CASSIAGELSSYEQYF.

The chain couples TRBV19 to TRBJ2-1; 10 nucleotides line up with TRBD1. The CDR3 length is 19 residues. CDR1 is LNHDA and CDR2 is SQIVND in the germline V gene (reference sequence). V shed 11 bases, J shed 3 bases, and the junction held 22 bases outside the gene matches. The CDR3 DNA follows: TGTGCCCCCGAAGGGGGACAGGGGTCGGTAGCGGACTACTACAATGAGCAGTTCTTC. It is translated as CAPEGGQGSVADYYNEQFF.

V is TRBV7-6 and J is TRBJ2-1, with a tentative D call TRBD1 (6 bases). Germline assignment: CDR1 SGHVS and CDR2 FNYEAQ. The CDR3 has 13 amino acids. V was clipped by 1 base and J by 9 bases, with 10 bases between them. The CDR3 here is CASSLDRASEQFF. CDR3 nucleotide sequence: TGTGCCAGCAGCTTAGACAGGGCTAGTGAGCAGTTCTTC.

The chain links TRBV7-2 to TRBJ1-4; 7 nucleotides match TRBD1. The CDR3 has 15 residues. CDR1 is SGHTA and CDR2 is FQGNSA in the germline V gene. V was clipped by 5 bases and J by 5 bases; unmatched bases: 8. In DNA, the CDR3 is TGTGCCAGCAGCCAAAGGACAGGAATGAATGAAAAACTGTTTTTT. Its translation: CASSQRTGMNEKLFF.

This clone was found a few times. The chain is built from TRBV4-3 and TRBJ2-7, with TRBD1 matching 9 bases. Germline assignment: CDR1 LGHNA and CDR2 YSLEER. Unmatched junction bases numbered 3, after V lost 0 bases and J lost 6 bases. The CDR3 is made up of 14 amino acids. CDR3 in DNA: TGCGCCAGCAGCCAAGAAGGACAGGGGTCCGAGCAGTACTTC. This encodes CASSQEGQGSEQYF.

The J gene is TRBJ2-7, the V gene TRBV7-2; TRBD1 is a possible D gene (6 bases). The V gene lost 3 bases and the J gene lost 4 bases, with 13 bases spanning the gap. Germline CDR1 SGHTA, CDR2 FQGNSA. The length of the CDR3 is 14 residues. CDR3 in amino acids: CASSFGKGQYEQYF. CDR3 sequence (DNA): TGTGCCAGCAGCTTCGGTAAGGGACAATACGAGCAGTACTTC.

The rearrangement uses TRBV28 and TRBJ1-1; the D gene is possibly TRBD1 (5 bases). The CDR3 consists of 16 residues. V gave up 4 bases and J gave up 1 base, with 16 bases separating them. Germline CDR1 MDHEN, CDR2 SYDVKM. The CDR3 nucleotides are TGTGCCAGCAGTTCCCTAAGGGGTAAGGGGAACACTGAAGCTTTCTTT. It encodes CASSSLRGKGNTEAFF.

CDR3 amino acids: CASSGRQEGNYGYTF. CDR3 DNA sequence: TGTGCCAGCAGCGGACGGCAGGAGGGGAACTATGGCTACACCTTC. V usage is TRBV9 and J usage is TRBJ1-2, with TRBD1 as a possible D gene (5 bases). V was cut by 3 bases and J by 2 bases, with 14 bases left in between. The CDR3 is 15 amino acids. CDR1 is SGDLS and CDR2 is YYNGEE in the germline V gene.

V gene TRBV2 combines with J gene TRBJ1-1; weak D call: TRBD1 (5 bases). Deletions cut 2 bases from V and 3 bases from J, with 10 bases between. The CDR3 is 14 amino acids. Looked up from germline, CDR1 is SNHLY and CDR2 is FYNNEI. The CDR3 sequence: CASSETPGYTEAFF. As DNA, the CDR3 is TGTGCCAGCAGTGAAACCCCAGGGTACACTGAAGCTTTCTTT. The full variable domain, its missing parts supplied by reference TRBV2 and TRBJ1-1, is EPEVTQTPSHQVTQMGQEVILRCVPISNHLYFYWYRQILGQKVEFLVSFYNNEISEKSEIFDDQFSVERPDGSNFTLKIRSTKLEDSAMYFCASSETPGYTEAFFGQGTRLTVV.

The chain has TRBV5-1 and TRBJ1-1; D perhaps matches TRBD1 (5 bases). Germline assignment: CDR1 SGHRS and CDR2 YFSETQ. The CDR3 is 15 residues long. Trimming left V 0 bases short and J 6 bases short, with 15 bases between. CDR3 sequence (DNA): TGCGCCAGCAGCTTGGAATTTAGAGAACAGGCTGAAGCTTTCTTT. Translating gives CASSLEFREQAEAFF.

The genes are TRBV7-3 and TRBJ2-7, with a weak D call TRBD2 (6 bases). V lost 2 bases, J lost 3 bases, and 14 bases lay in between. From germline, CDR1 is SGHTA and CDR2 FQGTGA. CDR3 length equals 15 residues. The CDR3 reads CASSLGGGSGYEQYF. The DNA for the CDR3 is TGTGCCAGCAGCTTAGGGGGAGGCTCTGGCTACGAGCAGTACTTC.

This clone was detected many times. The chain carries TRBV4-2 and TRBJ2-1; TRBD2 aligns across 11 bases. The CDR3 length is 16 residues. V was pared by 3 bases and J by 3 bases, with 4 bases of the junction left unmatched. The germline V gene encodes CDR1 LGHNA and CDR2 YNFKEQ. CDR3 residues: CASSQVLAGGYNEQFF. DNA for the CDR3: TGTGCCAGCAGCCAGGTGCTAGCGGGAGGCTACAATGAGCAGTTCTTC.